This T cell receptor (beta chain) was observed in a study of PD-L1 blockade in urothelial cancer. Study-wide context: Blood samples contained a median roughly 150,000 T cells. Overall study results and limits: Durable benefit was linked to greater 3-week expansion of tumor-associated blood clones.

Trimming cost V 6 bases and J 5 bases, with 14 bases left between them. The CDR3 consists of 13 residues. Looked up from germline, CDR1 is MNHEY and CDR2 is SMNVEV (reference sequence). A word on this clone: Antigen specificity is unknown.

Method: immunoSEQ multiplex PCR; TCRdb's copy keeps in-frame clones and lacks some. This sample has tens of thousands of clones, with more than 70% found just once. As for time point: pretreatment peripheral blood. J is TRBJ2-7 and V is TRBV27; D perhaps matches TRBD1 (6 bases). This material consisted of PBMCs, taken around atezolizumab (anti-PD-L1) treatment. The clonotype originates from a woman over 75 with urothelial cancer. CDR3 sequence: CASRRGSSHEQYF. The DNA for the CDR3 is TGTGCCAGCAGGAGGGGGTCCAGCCACGAGCAGTACTTC.